In its sample, the clone carrying this T cell receptor (beta chain) was seen a few times. Its cognate antigen is unknown. This specimen comes from a study of cytomegalovirus exposure and HLA in healthy donors. This CDR3 is built from 15 residues. Germline assignment: CDR1 MNHNY and CDR2 SVGAGI (reference sequence). V was clipped by 7 bases and J by 1 base, with 16 bases between them. Study outcomes and limitations: Earlier analysis found most TCR beta V segments productive about 90% or about 30% of the time.

It was with 60 Vbeta and 13 Jbeta primers that the PCR ran. Using immunoSEQ multiplex PCR, the repertoire was profiled, and TCRdb retains in-frame clones only, with some absent. This table has 150,000 or so clones, 60% to 80% appearing once. The clonotype originates from a man aged 45-60 years in good health and CMV-seropositive. The chain has TRBV6-6 and TRBJ1-1, with a possible D match to TRBD1 (5 bases). Sequenced input: PBMCs. The CDR3 bases are TGTGCCAGCACCCGAGCGGGCCAGGGGAACACTGAAGCTTTCTTT. Its protein is CASTRAGQGNTEAFF.